These T cell receptor beta chains were read from a single sample in a study of CD8 T cells in Susac syndrome. MiXCR was run by TCRdb on the immunoSEQ multiplex PCR reads, yielding one entry per CDR3 protein. The data show roughly 200,000 distinct CDR3 sequences, around 95% seen once. The sequencing input was CD4+ T cells from PBMCs. The source is a human donor with multiple sclerosis. The CDR3 runs from the conserved cysteine through the conserved F or W. The D gene is left open where the match is weak. Clone size is shown for a subset of rows, as once, few, many or a class of expanded clone.

CDR3aa: CSARDRSGNSYNEQFF
CDR3nt: TGCAGTGCTAGAGATCGGTCGGGTAACTCCTACAATGAGCAGTTCTTC
j_gene: TRBJ2-1
v_gene: TRBV20-1
abundance: .
d_gene: .

CDR3aa: CASSPSLQGQETQYF
CDR3nt: TGTGCCAGCAGTCCCTCCCTCCAGGGACAAGAGACCCAGTACTTC
j_gene: TRBJ2-5
v_gene: TRBV13
abundance: .
d_gene: .

CDR3aa: CASSPPSGGPNIQYF
CDR3nt: TGTGCCAGCAGCCCTCCTAGCGGGGGACCGAACATTCAGTACTTC
j_gene: TRBJ2-4
v_gene: TRBV6-6
abundance: .
d_gene: TRBD2

CDR3aa: CASSTDRVYEQYF
CDR3nt: TGTGCCAGTAGTACGGACAGGGTTTACGAGCAGTACTTC
j_gene: TRBJ2-7
v_gene: TRBV19
abundance: .
d_gene: TRBD1

CDR3aa: CSAFGRNEQFF
CDR3nt: TGCAGTGCCTTCGGGCGTAATGAGCAGTTCTTC
j_gene: TRBJ2-1
v_gene: TRBV20-1
abundance: .
d_gene: .

CDR3aa: CASSLGTGWVQPQHF
CDR3nt: TGTGCCAGCAGCTTGGGGACAGGGTGGGTTCAGCCCCAGCATTTT
j_gene: TRBJ1-5
v_gene: TRBV11-2
abundance: .
d_gene: TRBD1

CDR3aa: CSARDESGGSTDTQYF
CDR3nt: TGCAGTGCTAGAGATGAGTCGGGGGGGTCCACAGATACGCAGTATTTT
j_gene: TRBJ2-3
v_gene: TRBV20-1
abundance: .
d_gene: TRBD2

CDR3aa: CSVYPGLAGGINEQFF
CDR3nt: TGCAGTGTTTATCCGGGACTAGCGGGGGGGATCAATGAGCAGTTCTTC
j_gene: TRBJ2-1
v_gene: TRBV20-1
abundance: .
d_gene: TRBD2

CDR3aa: CAWGGTDYGYTF
CDR3nt: TGTGCCTGGGGAGGGACAGACTATGGCTACACCTTC
j_gene: TRBJ1-2
v_gene: TRBV30
abundance: .
d_gene: TRBD1

CDR3aa: CSVEVTPEAFF
CDR3nt: TGCAGCGTTGAAGTGACCCCTGAAGCTTTCTTT
j_gene: TRBJ1-1
v_gene: TRBV29-1
abundance: .
d_gene: .

CDR3aa: CASSLVAGSYQETQYF
CDR3nt: TGCGCCAGCAGCTTGGTCGCAGGATCTTACCAAGAGACCCAGTACTTC
j_gene: TRBJ2-5
v_gene: TRBV5-1
abundance: .
d_gene: .

CDR3aa: CALTSTDTQYF
CDR3nt: TGTGCCTTGACCAGCACAGATACGCAGTATTTT
j_gene: TRBJ2-3
v_gene: TRBV7-9
abundance: .
d_gene: .

CDR3aa: CSGGLAEQFF
CDR3nt: TGCAGCGGGGGACTAGCGGAGCAGTTCTTC
j_gene: TRBJ2-1
v_gene: TRBV29-1
abundance: .
d_gene: TRBD2

CDR3aa: CASSFITVGENTEAFF
CDR3nt: TGCGCCAGCAGCTTTATTACAGTAGGCGAAAACACTGAAGCTTTCTTT
j_gene: TRBJ1-1
v_gene: TRBV5-1
abundance: .
d_gene: .

CDR3aa: CASSLRTGEGQQFF
CDR3nt: TGTGCCAGCAGCTTAAGGACAGGGGAGGGTCAGCAGTTCTTC
j_gene: TRBJ2-1
v_gene: TRBV7-3
abundance: .
d_gene: TRBD1

CDR3aa: CATSRVEKLFF
CDR3nt: TGTGCCACCAGCAGAGTTGAAAAACTGTTTTTT
j_gene: TRBJ1-4
v_gene: TRBV15
abundance: .
d_gene: .

CDR3aa: CAWMIGPSSYNEQFF
CDR3nt: TGTGCCTGGATGATAGGGCCTAGCTCCTACAATGAGCAGTTCTTC
j_gene: TRBJ2-1
v_gene: TRBV30
abundance: .
d_gene: .

CDR3aa: CASSVSEGNYGYTF
CDR3nt: TGTGCCAGCAGCGTATCGGAGGGCAACTATGGCTACACCTTC
j_gene: TRBJ1-2
v_gene: TRBV9
abundance: .
d_gene: .

CDR3aa: CASSHDESNQPQHF
CDR3nt: TGTGCCAGCTCACACGACGAGAGCAATCAGCCCCAGCATTTT
j_gene: TRBJ1-5
v_gene: TRBV18
abundance: .
d_gene: .

CDR3aa: CASSQDHGRLYGYTF
CDR3nt: TGTGCCAGCAGCCAAGATCACGGGAGGCTCTATGGCTACACCTTC
j_gene: TRBJ1-2
v_gene: TRBV4-2
abundance: .
d_gene: .

CDR3aa: CASSLPVGTSGVMTSYEQYF
CDR3nt: TGTGCCAGCAGCCTGCCTGTCGGGACTAGCGGGGTAATGACCTCCTACGAGCAGTACTTC
j_gene: TRBJ2-7
v_gene: TRBV6-1
abundance: .
d_gene: TRBD2

CDR3aa: CASSYTGYHGYTF
CDR3nt: TGTGCCAGCAGTTACACAGGGTATCATGGCTACACCTTC
j_gene: TRBJ1-2
v_gene: TRBV6-5
abundance: .
d_gene: .

CDR3aa: CARTGAKNTEAFF
CDR3nt: TGTGCCCGCACCGGGGCAAAGAACACTGAAGCTTTCTTT
j_gene: TRBJ1-1
v_gene: TRBV30
abundance: .
d_gene: .

CDR3aa: CSVARTAAAETQYF
CDR3nt: TGCAGCGTGGCACGGACGGCCGCCGCGGAGACCCAGTACTTC
j_gene: TRBJ2-5
v_gene: TRBV29-1
abundance: .
d_gene: .

CDR3aa: CSASEPGVPGKLFF
CDR3nt: TGCAGTGCTAGCGAACCGGGGGTACCTGGAAAACTGTTTTTT
j_gene: TRBJ1-4
v_gene: TRBV20-1
abundance: .
d_gene: .

CDR3aa: CSAGGVDQPQHF
CDR3nt: TGCAGCGCAGGAGGGGTAGACCAGCCCCAGCATTTT
j_gene: TRBJ1-5
v_gene: TRBV29-1
abundance: .
d_gene: .

CDR3aa: CASSRRWDQETQYF
CDR3nt: TGTGCCAGCAGCCGCAGATGGGATCAAGAGACCCAGTACTTC
j_gene: TRBJ2-5
v_gene: TRBV14
abundance: .
d_gene: .

CDR3aa: CSARGDRTFSDTQYF
CDR3nt: TGCAGTGCTCGCGGGGACAGGACTTTCTCAGATACGCAGTATTTT
j_gene: TRBJ2-3
v_gene: TRBV20-1
abundance: once
d_gene: TRBD1

CDR3aa: CASSQDPRTIGTQYF
CDR3nt: TGTGCCAGCAGCCAAGATCCGAGGACGATTGGGACCCAGTACTTC
j_gene: TRBJ2-5
v_gene: TRBV3-1
abundance: .
d_gene: .

CDR3aa: CASKLGATDTQYF
CDR3nt: TGTGCCAGCAAACTAGGGGCCACAGATACGCAGTATTTT
j_gene: TRBJ2-3
v_gene: TRBV2
abundance: once
d_gene: .

CDR3aa: CASSFPGRGNTEAFF
CDR3nt: TGTGCCAGCAGTTTCCCAGGCAGGGGGAACACTGAAGCTTTCTTT
j_gene: TRBJ1-1
v_gene: TRBV27
abundance: few
d_gene: .

CDR3aa: CAWRRDLNTEAFF
CDR3nt: TGTGCCTGGAGGAGGGACTTGAACACTGAAGCTTTCTTT
j_gene: TRBJ1-1
v_gene: TRBV30
abundance: .
d_gene: .

CDR3aa: CASTLGPAWETQYF
CDR3nt: TGTGCCAGCACCCTCGGACCGGCTTGGGAGACCCAGTACTTC
j_gene: TRBJ2-5
v_gene: TRBV6-6
abundance: .
d_gene: .